These T cell receptor beta chains were read from a single sample in a study of HIV-infected patients and healthy controls. TCRdb itself ran the 5' RACE reads through MiXCR, one entry per CDR3 protein. The sample has about 17,000 distinct CDR3 sequences; roughly 9.1% are singletons. Sequenced input: blood. The source is an adult in good health. The CDR3 runs from the conserved cysteine through the conserved F or W. The order of the fields is V gene, CDR3 length, D gene, clone size, J gene, CDR3 protein, CDR3 DNA. A D gene is named only where the DNA matches it firmly. Expanded clones get a size class; other rows say once, few or many, or leave the size out.

v_call: TRBV3-1
cdr3_length: 13
d_call: -
clone_size: -
j_call: TRBJ1-3
cdr3_aa: CASSLLGGNTIYF
cdr3_nt: TGTGCCAGCAGCCTATTAGGGGGAAACACCATATATTTT

v_call: TRBV7-8
cdr3_length: 14
d_call: -
clone_size: many
j_call: TRBJ2-7
cdr3_aa: CASSLEVPGHEQYF
cdr3_nt: TGTGCCAGCAGCTTAGAGGTACCGGGTCACGAGCAGTACTTC

v_call: TRBV11-1
cdr3_length: 15
d_call: -
clone_size: -
j_call: TRBJ2-4
cdr3_aa: CASSLGGGTGPPNYF
cdr3_nt: TGTGCCAGCAGCTTAGGGGGAGGAACAGGGCCTCCGAATTACTTC

v_call: TRBV6-5
cdr3_length: 13
d_call: -
clone_size: medium-sized
j_call: TRBJ2-5
cdr3_aa: CASSRGRQETQYF
cdr3_nt: TGTGCCAGCAGCCGCGGTCGGCAGGAGACCCAGTACTTC

v_call: TRBV7-9
cdr3_length: 15
d_call: TRBD2
clone_size: many
j_call: TRBJ2-3
cdr3_aa: CASSPGTSSSDTQYF
cdr3_nt: TGTGCCAGCAGCCCCGGGACTAGCTCCTCAGATACGCAGTATTTT

v_call: TRBV29-1
cdr3_length: 16
d_call: TRBD2
clone_size: many
j_call: TRBJ2-1
cdr3_aa: CSVDLVAGGSYNEQFF
cdr3_nt: TGCAGCGTTGATCTGGTAGCGGGAGGTTCCTACAATGAGCAGTTCTTC

v_call: TRBV2
cdr3_length: 16
d_call: -
clone_size: -
j_call: TRBJ1-5
cdr3_aa: CASSARDVYPNQPQHF
cdr3_nt: TGTGCCAGCAGTGCCAGGGACGTTTATCCGAATCAGCCCCAGCATTTT

v_call: TRBV27
cdr3_length: 14
d_call: -
clone_size: many
j_call: TRBJ2-7
cdr3_aa: CASSLFPRNYEQYF
cdr3_nt: TGTGCCAGCAGTTTATTCCCTAGGAACTACGAGCAGTACTTC

v_call: TRBV5-5
cdr3_length: 17
d_call: -
clone_size: few
j_call: TRBJ2-3
cdr3_aa: CASSLVYPQRSTDTQYF
cdr3_nt: TGTGCCAGCAGCTTGGTTTATCCCCAGCGGAGCACAGATACGCAGTATTTT

v_call: TRBV29-1
cdr3_length: 11
d_call: -
clone_size: -
j_call: TRBJ1-1
cdr3_aa: CSVSGDTEAFF
cdr3_nt: TGCAGCGTTAGTGGGGACACTGAAGCTTTCTTT

v_call: TRBV6-5
cdr3_length: 13
d_call: -
clone_size: -
j_call: TRBJ1-4
cdr3_aa: CASSYRVNEKLFF
cdr3_nt: TGTGCCAGCAGTTACAGGGTAAATGAAAAACTGTTTTTT

v_call: TRBV7-8
cdr3_length: 15
d_call: -
clone_size: few
j_call: TRBJ1-5
cdr3_aa: CASSLGAGKDQPQHF
cdr3_nt: TGTGCCAGCAGCTTAGGGGCAGGGAAGGATCAGCCCCAGCATTTT

v_call: TRBV20-1
cdr3_length: 15
d_call: -
clone_size: many
j_call: TRBJ2-7
cdr3_aa: CSANGAEFPRGEQYF
cdr3_nt: TGCAGTGCTAACGGGGCGGAATTTCCACGGGGGGAGCAGTACTTC

v_call: TRBV20-1
cdr3_length: 15
d_call: -
clone_size: medium-sized
j_call: TRBJ2-3
cdr3_aa: CSAVYGSGSTDTQYF
cdr3_nt: TGCAGTGCTGTTTATGGGTCGGGTAGCACAGATACGCAGTATTTT

v_call: TRBV14
cdr3_length: 17
d_call: -
clone_size: medium-sized
j_call: TRBJ2-1
cdr3_aa: CASSDNRRTVPNNEQFF
cdr3_nt: TGTGCCAGCAGCGACAACCGACGGACAGTTCCCAACAATGAGCAGTTCTTC

v_call: TRBV7-8
cdr3_length: 13
d_call: -
clone_size: many
j_call: TRBJ2-1
cdr3_aa: CASSSRQSREQFF
cdr3_nt: TGTGCCAGCAGCTCCAGACAGTCCAGGGAGCAGTTCTTC

v_call: TRBV28
cdr3_length: 15
d_call: -
clone_size: many
j_call: TRBJ2-7
cdr3_aa: CASSNPESASGEQYF
cdr3_nt: TGTGCCAGCTCGAACCCCGAGAGCGCGAGTGGCGAGCAGTACTTC

v_call: TRBV4-1
cdr3_length: 18
d_call: TRBD2
clone_size: medium-sized
j_call: TRBJ2-7
cdr3_aa: CASSQGPQTSVRPYEQYF
cdr3_nt: TGCGCCAGCAGCCAAGGGCCTCAAACTAGCGTCCGACCCTACGAGCAGTACTTC

v_call: TRBV27
cdr3_length: 16
d_call: -
clone_size: many
j_call: TRBJ2-2
cdr3_aa: CASSPRGALSTGELFF
cdr3_nt: TGTGCCAGCAGTCCCCGCGGAGCATTAAGCACCGGGGAGCTGTTTTTT

v_call: TRBV19
cdr3_length: 17
d_call: -
clone_size: many
j_call: TRBJ2-1
cdr3_aa: CASSMASRGPSYNEQFF
cdr3_nt: TGTGCCAGTAGTATGGCCTCCAGGGGACCATCCTACAATGAGCAGTTCTTC